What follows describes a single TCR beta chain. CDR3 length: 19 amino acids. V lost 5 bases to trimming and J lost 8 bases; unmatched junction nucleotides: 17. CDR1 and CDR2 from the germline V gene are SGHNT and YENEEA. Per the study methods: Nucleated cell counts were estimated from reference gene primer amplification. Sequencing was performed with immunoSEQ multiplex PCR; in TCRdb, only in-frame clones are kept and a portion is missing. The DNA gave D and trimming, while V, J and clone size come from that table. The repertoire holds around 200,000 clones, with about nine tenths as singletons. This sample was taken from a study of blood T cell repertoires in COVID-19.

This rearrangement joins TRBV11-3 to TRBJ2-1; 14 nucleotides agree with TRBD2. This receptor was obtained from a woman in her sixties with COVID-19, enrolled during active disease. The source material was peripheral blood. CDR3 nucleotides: TGTGCCAGCAGCCTAGGATACTCGGGACTAGCGGGGGCTTGGGATGAGCAGTTCTTC. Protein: CASSLGYSGLAGAWDEQFF.